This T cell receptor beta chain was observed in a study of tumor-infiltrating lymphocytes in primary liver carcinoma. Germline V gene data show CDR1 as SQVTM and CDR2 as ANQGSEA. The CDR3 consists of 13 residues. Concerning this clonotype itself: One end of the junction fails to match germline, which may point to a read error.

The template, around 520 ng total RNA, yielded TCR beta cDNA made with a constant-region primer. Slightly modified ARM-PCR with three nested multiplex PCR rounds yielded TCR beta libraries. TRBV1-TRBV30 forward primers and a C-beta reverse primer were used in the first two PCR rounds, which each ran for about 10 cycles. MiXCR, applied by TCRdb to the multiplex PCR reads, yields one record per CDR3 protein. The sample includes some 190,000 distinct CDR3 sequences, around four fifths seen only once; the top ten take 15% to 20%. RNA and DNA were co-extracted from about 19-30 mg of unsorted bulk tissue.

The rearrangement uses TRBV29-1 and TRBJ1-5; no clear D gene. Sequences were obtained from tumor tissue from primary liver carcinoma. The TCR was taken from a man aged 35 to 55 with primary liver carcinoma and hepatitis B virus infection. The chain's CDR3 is CSVVGRINQPQRF. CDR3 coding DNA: TGCAGCGTCGTCGGACGGATCAATCAACCCCAGCGTTTT.